The clone carrying this T cell receptor (beta chain) was observed many times. Its antigen remains unknown. The V gene's germline CDR1 is DFQATT and CDR2 SNEGSKA (reference sequence). This CDR3 comprises 16 residues. Trimming pared 1 base from V and 0 bases from J, leaving 10 bases between. Authors of the study amplified TCR beta CDR3 regions from RNA transcripts. Initially, a first-round RT-PCR of the TCR CDR3 employed the HTBI primer set. In TCRdb, the multiplex PCR reads were re-called with MiXCR into one record per CDR3 protein. This sample has 250,000 to 300,000 distinct CDR3 sequences, with less than 15% found just once. The record originates from a study of T cells in Graves' hyperthyroidism and ophthalmopathy. Study background: At the time of initial diagnosis and before any treatment, peripheral blood was collected.

PBMCs were collected from a 10 ml volume of fresh peripheral blood. Study results and caveats: Ophthalmopathy stood apart from stable hyperthyroidism in a 13 V-J model.

The chain carries TRBV20-1 and TRBJ2-6; no firm D call. This sequence originates from a woman aged 25-40 years with Graves' hyperthyroidism that later progressed to Graves' ophthalmopathy. Sequenced sample: blood. CDR3 DNA: TGCAGTGCTAGAGGGGAAGGTGTCTCTGGGGCCAACGTCCTGACTTTC. Its protein product is CSARGEGVSGANVLTF.